This T cell receptor beta chain was recorded in a study of siplizumab effects on memory and regulatory T cells. Study results and limitations: Controls showed an average of roughly 25% Treg-derived mappable alloreactive CD4+ clones, while siplizumab showed about 69%. Naive versus memory phenotype went unassigned for roughly 75-96% of proliferating CD4+ or CD8+ clones.

A word on this clone: What it binds is unknown.

TCR templates, some 10^5 per sample, were assayed. Only in-frame clones appear in the TCRdb table, and some are missing; sequencing was by immunoSEQ multiplex PCR. The profile covers approximately 90,000 clones, with 94% appearing a single time and around 0.3% taken by the ten largest. The sequencing input was non-Treg CD4+ T cells sorted from blood. The sequence came from a human donor in good health.

The CDR3 is CASSGGAYEQYF. The CDR3 bases are TGTGCCAGCTCAGGAGGGGCCTACGAGCAGTACTTC. The chain has TRBV18 and TRBJ2-7; D may be TRBD2 (6 bases). The V and J ends lost 5 bases and 2 bases respectively, with 7 bases between them. CDR3 length: 12 amino acids. From germline, CDR1 is KGHSH and CDR2 LQKENI.